Below are 2 T cell receptor beta chains sequenced from a single sample in a study of T cells in tumors after PD-1 blockade. Some clones are missing from TCRdb's copy, which holds only in-frame ones; the method was immunoSEQ multiplex PCR. Among 30,000 to 35,000 clones listed, around 73% were seen once. The source material was PBMCs, sampled after anti-PD-1 treatment. The receptors come from a human donor with basal cell carcinoma.

This clone was found a few times. The rearrangement links TRBV7-8 to TRBJ1-3; D is undetermined. V was cut by 6 bases and J by 0 bases, with 9 bases left in between. CDR3 length: 14 amino acids. Per the germline V gene, CDR1 is SGHVS and CDR2 is FQNEAQ. The CDR3 loop is CASSLTSSGNTIYF. In DNA, the CDR3 is TGTGCCAGCAGTCTGACAAGCTCTGGAAACACCATATATTTT.

V gene TRBV2 combines with J gene TRBJ2-7; tentatively, D is TRBD2 (5 bases). CDR1 is SNHLY and CDR2 is FYNNEI in the germline V gene. This CDR3 comprises 14 residues. The V end lost 6 bases, the J end lost 0 bases, and 12 bases lay between the germline ends. CDR3 DNA sequence: TGTGCCAGCAGCGCCGAGGGCCTCTCCTACGAGCAGTACTTC. Protein sequence: CASSAEGLSYEQYF.